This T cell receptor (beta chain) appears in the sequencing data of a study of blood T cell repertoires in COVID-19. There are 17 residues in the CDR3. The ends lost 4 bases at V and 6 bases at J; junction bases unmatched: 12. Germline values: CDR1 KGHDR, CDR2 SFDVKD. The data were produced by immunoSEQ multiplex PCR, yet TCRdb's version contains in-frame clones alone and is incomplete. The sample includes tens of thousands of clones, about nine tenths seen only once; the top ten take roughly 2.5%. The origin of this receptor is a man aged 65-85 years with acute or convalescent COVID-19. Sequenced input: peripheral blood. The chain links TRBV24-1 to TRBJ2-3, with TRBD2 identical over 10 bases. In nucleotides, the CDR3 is TGTGCCACCAGTGACCCCCGGGCGAGCGGGAGGGAGGATACGCAGTATTTT. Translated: CATSDPRASGREDTQYF.